This T cell receptor (beta chain) was obtained from a study of long-term antiretroviral therapy in people with HIV. Germline CDR1 and CDR2: SEHNR and FQNEAQ (reference sequence). The CDR3 sequence is 14 residues long. Trimming cost V 1 base and J 5 bases, with 11 bases left between them. Study-wide points: Blood obtained between about 2004 and 2017 may reflect older ART regimens. HIV repertoires had narrower CDR3 length ranges than controls.

On this clone itself: Its antigen is still unknown.

Each participant with HIV received care in the United States. A v3.0 immunoSEQ assay was performed at survey level. Clones were read by immunoSEQ multiplex PCR, and TCRdb kept only the in-frame ones, dropping some. The repertoire has some 16,000 clones, around 74% of them found once; the top ten carry roughly 14%. Sequenced material: unsorted PBMCs, taken less than 2.2 years before starting antiretroviral therapy. The J gene is TRBJ2-5, the V gene TRBV7-9; D may be TRBD2 (5 bases). The receptor was derived from a man aged 25-45 years with HIV. The CDR3 coding sequence is TGTGCCAGCAGCTTAGTTCGGGGTTTGGAGACCCAGTACTTC. Translating gives CASSLVRGLETQYF.